This T cell receptor (beta chain) was obtained from a study of CD8 T cells in Susac syndrome (dated by TCRdb to about 2019). Looking at the study overall: Of the Susac syndrome patients who were sequenced, six had clinically active disease and roughly eight were in clinical remission. Susac syndrome patients were therapy-naive, on corticosteroids (some also receiving IVIg), or on IVIg alone at blood withdrawal. CD8+ T cell repertoire clonality was compared between about a dozen healthy donors, some 14 Susac syndrome patients and around 16 multiple sclerosis patients. Whether CD8+ T cell activation and differentiation in Susac syndrome was antigen driven was tested using repertoire sequencing.

The investigation overall reported the following: The number of individuals in the TCR sequencing and HLA analysis was acknowledged as relatively small. Fewer than 20 Susac-specific public clones were identified in the total CD8+ repertoire, and roughly five Susac-specific public clones were identified in the CD8+ TEMRA repertoire. Susac syndrome CD8+ repertoires showed clonal expansion, highest in CD8+ TEMRA cells and greater in clinically active than remitting patients.

This clonotype was seen once. The clone's antigen remains unknown. Within one base of it there is no much larger clone, and no base qualities were kept. Evidence from a single read is weak. RNA was extracted with the RNeasy kit and roughly 0.45 to 1 ug was reverse transcribed using random hexamers. The immunoSEQ multiplex PCR assay, covering 54 Vbeta and 13 Jbeta segments, was used to amplify TCR beta CDR3 regions. PCR amplification bias was corrected by using a synthetic template baseline for primer optimization and computational correction. The published analysis was carried out like this. Reads were assigned to V, D and J genes according to IMGT and analyzed in immunoSEQ Analyzer, with only productive sequences retained. Clonality was calculated as one minus the Shannon entropy normalized by log2 of the number of productive unique sequences. For each patient and control, public and private clones were evaluated among the 100 most prevalent clones. Susac-specific clones were defined as absent from healthy and MS cohorts, about 1,100 published viral clones and other ImmuneACCESS disease sequences. TCRdb applied fastp at Q25 and MiXCR to the public reads, then kept only in-frame beta chains. All rows with the same CDR3 protein become a single entry with the most common DNA and genes. The V and J calls follow TCRdb's processing rather than the paper's. This sample has fewer than 90,000 distinct CDR3 sequences in its table, and around 93% of those were observed once. The top ten constitute 0.4% to 0.55% of the sample.

The germline V gene encodes CDR1 DFQATT and CDR2 SNEGSKA (reference sequence). V is clipped by 6 bases and J by 1 base, and the sequence between their germline boundaries is 13 bases long. CDR3 length: 14 amino acids, cysteine to phenylalanine. Only the CDR3 DNA is retained, 42 bases long and in frame from the first base. Peripheral blood CD8+ and CD4+ T cells from healthy donors, Susac syndrome patients and multiple sclerosis patients were profiled by high-throughput TCR beta sequencing. The Susac syndrome patients fulfilled recently defined diagnostic criteria for definite or probable disease. Bulk CD8+ and CD4+ T cells were purified magnetically by negative isolation, whereas CD8+ TEMRA cells were enriched by FACS. Blood was drawn into EDTA tubes, processed within 24 hours, and PBMCs were isolated by density gradient centrifugation. PBMCs intended for TCR sequencing were cryopreserved in liquid nitrogen and thawed later in a water bath at 37 degrees C. Purity of sorted or isolated CD4+, CD8+ and CD8+ TEMRA cells was at least 90%.

The chain joins TRBV20-1 to TRBJ2-1, with the D gene possibly TRBD1 or TRBD2, each one fitting 5 bases. Sequenced sample: CD8+ T cells from PBMCs. The source is a human donor with Susac syndrome. At the DNA level, the sequence is TGCAGTGCCGAGGGGAATGTATCCTACAATGAGCAGTTCTTC. Its coded protein is CSAEGNVSYNEQFF.